The clone carrying this T cell receptor (beta chain) was counted a few times. Sequenced by immunoSEQ multiplex PCR; TCRdb stores in-frame clones only, minus some. The sample holds roughly 16,000 clones, roughly 79% seen once. The CDR3 spans 15 residues. CDR1 LGHNA and CDR2 YSLEER come from the germline V gene. Trimming shortened V by 5 bases and J by 2 bases, and 16 bases separated the two germline ends. The data originate from a study of OX40 agonist ivuxolimab in advanced cancers. This receptor was obtained from an adult with an advanced solid tumor such as melanoma, head and neck, liver or kidney cancer. This material consisted of CD4+ or CD8+ T cells sorted from blood, taken in a trial of the OX40 agonist ivuxolimab. The chain uses TRBV4-3 and TRBJ2-7; D not resolved. CDR3 nucleotide sequence: TGCGCCAGCAGCTCGTCGGGCTCCGGGCCCTACGAGCAGTACTTC. It specifies CASSSSGSGPYEQYF.